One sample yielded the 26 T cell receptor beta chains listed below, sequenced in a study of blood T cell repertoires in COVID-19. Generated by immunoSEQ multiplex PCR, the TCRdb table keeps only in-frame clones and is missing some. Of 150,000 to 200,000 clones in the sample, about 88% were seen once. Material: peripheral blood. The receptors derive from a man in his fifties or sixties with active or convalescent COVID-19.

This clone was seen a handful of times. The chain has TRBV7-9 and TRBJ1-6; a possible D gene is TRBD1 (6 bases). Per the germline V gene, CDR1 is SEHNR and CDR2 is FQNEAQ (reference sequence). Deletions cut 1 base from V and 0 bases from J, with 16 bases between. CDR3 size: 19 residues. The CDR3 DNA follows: TGTGCCAGCAGCTTAGGCCCGGCGCAGGGGAGCTCCTATAATTCACCCCTCCACTTT. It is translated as CASSLGPAQGSSYNSPLHF.

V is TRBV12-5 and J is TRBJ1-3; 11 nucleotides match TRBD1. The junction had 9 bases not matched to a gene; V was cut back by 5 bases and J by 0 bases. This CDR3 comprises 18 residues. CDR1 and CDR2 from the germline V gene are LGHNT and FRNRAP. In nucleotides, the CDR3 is TGTGCTAGTGGTAGCGGACAGGGGGCGCCAGGCTCTGGAAACACCATATATTTT. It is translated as CASGSGQGAPGSGNTIYF.

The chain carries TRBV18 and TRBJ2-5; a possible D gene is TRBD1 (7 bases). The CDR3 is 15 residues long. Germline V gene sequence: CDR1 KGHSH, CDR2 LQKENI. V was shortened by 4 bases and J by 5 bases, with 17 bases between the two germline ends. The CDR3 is CASSLQEGAGETQYF. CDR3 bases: TGTGCCAGCTCACTTCAGGAGGGGGCCGGGGAGACCCAGTACTTC.

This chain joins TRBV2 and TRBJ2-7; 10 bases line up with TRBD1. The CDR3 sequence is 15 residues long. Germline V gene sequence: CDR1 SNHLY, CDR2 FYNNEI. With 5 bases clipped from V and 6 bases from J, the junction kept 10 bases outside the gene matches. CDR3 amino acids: CASSFRDRGSGEQYF. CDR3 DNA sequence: TGTGCCAGCAGTTTCCGGGACAGGGGATCCGGCGAGCAGTACTTC.

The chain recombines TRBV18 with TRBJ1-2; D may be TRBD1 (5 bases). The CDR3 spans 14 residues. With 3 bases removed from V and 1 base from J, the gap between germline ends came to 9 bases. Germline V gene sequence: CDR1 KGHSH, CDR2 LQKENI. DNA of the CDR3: TGTGCCAGCTCACCTCTCGACAGTAACTATGGCTACACCTTC. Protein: CASSPLDSNYGYTF.

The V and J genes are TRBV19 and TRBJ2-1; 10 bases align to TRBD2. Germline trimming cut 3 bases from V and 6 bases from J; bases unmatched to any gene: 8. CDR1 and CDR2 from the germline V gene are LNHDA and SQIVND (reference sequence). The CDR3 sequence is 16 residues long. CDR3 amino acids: CASSIQRGGLSNEQFF. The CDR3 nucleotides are TGTGCCAGTAGTATCCAGCGGGGGGGCCTTAGCAATGAGCAGTTCTTC.

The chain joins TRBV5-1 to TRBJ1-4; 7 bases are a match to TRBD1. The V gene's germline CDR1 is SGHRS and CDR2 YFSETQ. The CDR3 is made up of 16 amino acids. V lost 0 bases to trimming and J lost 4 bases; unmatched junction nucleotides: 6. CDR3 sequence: CASSLDVSGGNEKLFF. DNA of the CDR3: TGCGCCAGCAGCTTGGATGTGTCAGGGGGTAATGAAAAACTGTTTTTT.

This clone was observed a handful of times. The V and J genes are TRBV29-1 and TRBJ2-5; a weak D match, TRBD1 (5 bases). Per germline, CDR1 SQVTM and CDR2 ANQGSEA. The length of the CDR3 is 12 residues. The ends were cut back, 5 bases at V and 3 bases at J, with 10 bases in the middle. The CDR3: CSVRRAEETQYF. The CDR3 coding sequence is TGCAGCGTTCGCAGGGCCGAAGAGACCCAGTACTTC.

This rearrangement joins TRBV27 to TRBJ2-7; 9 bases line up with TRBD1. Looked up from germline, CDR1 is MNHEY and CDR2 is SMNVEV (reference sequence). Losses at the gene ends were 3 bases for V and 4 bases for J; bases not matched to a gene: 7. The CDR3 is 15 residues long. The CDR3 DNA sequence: TGTGCCAGCAGTTTTACCGGGACAGGGATATACGAGCAGTACTTC. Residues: CASSFTGTGIYEQYF.

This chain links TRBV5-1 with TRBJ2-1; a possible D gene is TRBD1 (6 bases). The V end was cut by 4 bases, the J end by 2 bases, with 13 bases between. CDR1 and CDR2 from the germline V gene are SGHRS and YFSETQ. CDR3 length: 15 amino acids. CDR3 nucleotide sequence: TGCGCCAGCAGCACCACTACAGGGCCCTACAATGAGCAGTTCTTC. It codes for CASSTTTGPYNEQFF.

CDR3 residues: CASSFSGGTQFF. CDR3 nucleotides: TGTGCCAGCAGCTTTAGCGGGGGGACGCAGTTCTTC. The rearrangement uses TRBV11-3 and TRBJ2-1; 10 bases match TRBD2. With 3 bases clipped from V and 12 bases from J, the junction kept 2 bases outside the gene matches. The CDR3 length is 12 residues. Germline CDR1 is SGHNT and CDR2 is YENEEA.

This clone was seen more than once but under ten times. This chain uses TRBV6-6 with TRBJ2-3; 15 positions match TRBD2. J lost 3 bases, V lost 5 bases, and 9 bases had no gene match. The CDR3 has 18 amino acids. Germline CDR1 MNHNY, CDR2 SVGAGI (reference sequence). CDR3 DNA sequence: TGTGCCAGCAGTCCCGGACTAGCGGGAGGGCGGCGAACAGATACGCAGTATTTT. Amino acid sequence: CASSPGLAGGRRTDTQYF.

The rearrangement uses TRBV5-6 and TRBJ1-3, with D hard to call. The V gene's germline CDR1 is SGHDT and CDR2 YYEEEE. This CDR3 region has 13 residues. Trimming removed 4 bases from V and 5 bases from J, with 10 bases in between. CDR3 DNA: TGTGCCAGCAGCCGTATGGCTCGAAACACCATATATTTT. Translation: CASSRMARNTIYF.

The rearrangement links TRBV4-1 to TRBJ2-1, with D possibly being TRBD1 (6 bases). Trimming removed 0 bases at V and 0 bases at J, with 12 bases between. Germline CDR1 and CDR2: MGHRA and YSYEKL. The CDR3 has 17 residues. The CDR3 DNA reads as TGCGCCAGCAGCCAAGATAGGCAGGGGACCTCCTACAATGAGCAGTTCTTC. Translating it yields CASSQDRQGTSYNEQFF.

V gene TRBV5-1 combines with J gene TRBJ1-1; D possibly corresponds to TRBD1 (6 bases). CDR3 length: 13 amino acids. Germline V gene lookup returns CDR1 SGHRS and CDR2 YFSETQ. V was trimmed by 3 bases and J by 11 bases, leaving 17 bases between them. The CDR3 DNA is TGCGCCAGCAGCTGGGACACTCCCCTGGTGGCTTTCTTT. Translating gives CASSWDTPLVAFF.

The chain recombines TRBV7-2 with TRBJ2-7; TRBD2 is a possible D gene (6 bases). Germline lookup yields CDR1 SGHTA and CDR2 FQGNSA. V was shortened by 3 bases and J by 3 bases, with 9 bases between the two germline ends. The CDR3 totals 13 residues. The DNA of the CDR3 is TGTGCCAGCAGCTTGGGGAGGAGCTACGAGCAGTACTTC. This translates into CASSLGRSYEQYF.

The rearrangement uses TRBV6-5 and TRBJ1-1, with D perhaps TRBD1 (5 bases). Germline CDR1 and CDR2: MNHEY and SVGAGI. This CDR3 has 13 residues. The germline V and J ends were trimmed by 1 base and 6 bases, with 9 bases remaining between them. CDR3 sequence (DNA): TGTGCCAGCAGTTACTTTGGAGGGGCTGAAGCTTTCTTT. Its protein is CASSYFGGAEAFF.

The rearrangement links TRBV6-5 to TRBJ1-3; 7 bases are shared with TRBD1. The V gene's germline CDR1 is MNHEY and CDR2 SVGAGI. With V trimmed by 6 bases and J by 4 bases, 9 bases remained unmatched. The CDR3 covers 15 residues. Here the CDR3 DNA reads TGTGCCAGCAGCCTCAACAGGGGTCAGGGAAACACCATATATTTT. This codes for CASSLNRGQGNTIYF.

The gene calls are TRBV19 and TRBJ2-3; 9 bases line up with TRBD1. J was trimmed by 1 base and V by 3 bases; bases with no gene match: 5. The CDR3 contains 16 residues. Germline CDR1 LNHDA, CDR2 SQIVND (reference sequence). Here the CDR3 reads CASSMWRTGGTDTQYF. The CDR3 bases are TGTGCCAGTAGTATGTGGAGGACAGGGGGCACAGATACGCAGTATTTT. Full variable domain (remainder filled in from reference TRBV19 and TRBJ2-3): DGGITQSPKYLFRKEGQNVTLSCEQNLNHDAMYWYRQDPGQGLRLIYYSQIVNDFQKGDIAEGYSVSREKKESFPLTVTSAQKNPTAFYLCASSMWRTGGTDTQYFGPGTRLTVL.

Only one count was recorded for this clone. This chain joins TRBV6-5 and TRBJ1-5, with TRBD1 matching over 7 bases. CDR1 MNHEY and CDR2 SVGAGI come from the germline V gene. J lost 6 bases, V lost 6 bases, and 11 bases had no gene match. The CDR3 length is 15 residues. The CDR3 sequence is CASRGERQGGQPQHF. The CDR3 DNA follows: TGTGCCAGCAGGGGGGAACGACAGGGCGGTCAGCCCCAGCATTTT.

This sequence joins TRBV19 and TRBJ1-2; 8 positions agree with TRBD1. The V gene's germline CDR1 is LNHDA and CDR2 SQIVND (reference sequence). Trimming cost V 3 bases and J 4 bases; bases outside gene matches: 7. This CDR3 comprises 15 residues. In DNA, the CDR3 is TGTGCCAGTAGTATCTCCGGACAGGGCGCCTATGGCTACACCTTC. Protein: CASSISGQGAYGYTF.

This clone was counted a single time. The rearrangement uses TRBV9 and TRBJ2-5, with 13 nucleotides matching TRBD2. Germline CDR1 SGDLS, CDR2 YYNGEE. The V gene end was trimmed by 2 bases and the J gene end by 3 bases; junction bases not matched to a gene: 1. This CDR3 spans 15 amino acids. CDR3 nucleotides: TGTGCCAGCAGCGTCGGACTAGCGGGGGAAGAGACCCAGTACTTC. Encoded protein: CASSVGLAGEETQYF.

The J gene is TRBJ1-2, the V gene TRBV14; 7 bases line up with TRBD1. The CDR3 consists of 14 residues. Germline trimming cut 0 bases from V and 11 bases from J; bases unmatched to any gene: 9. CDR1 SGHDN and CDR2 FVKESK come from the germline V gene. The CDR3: CASSQDSGTAVYTF. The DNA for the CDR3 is TGTGCCAGCAGCCAAGATTCGGGGACAGCGGTATACACCTTC.

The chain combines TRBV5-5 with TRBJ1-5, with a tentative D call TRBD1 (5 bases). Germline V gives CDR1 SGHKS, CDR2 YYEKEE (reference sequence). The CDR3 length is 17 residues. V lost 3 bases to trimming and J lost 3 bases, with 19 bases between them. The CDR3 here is CASSSGPQGLNNQPQHF. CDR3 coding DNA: TGTGCCAGCAGCTCCGGCCCGCAGGGATTGAACAATCAGCCCCAGCATTTT.

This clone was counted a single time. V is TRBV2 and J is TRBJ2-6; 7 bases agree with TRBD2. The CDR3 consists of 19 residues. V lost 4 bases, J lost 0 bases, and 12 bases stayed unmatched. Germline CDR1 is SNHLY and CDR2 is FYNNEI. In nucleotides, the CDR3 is TGTGCCAGCAGTGTAACGGGAGGCAGGGTGCTCTCTGGGGCCAACGTCCTGACTTTC. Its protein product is CASSVTGGRVLSGANVLTF.

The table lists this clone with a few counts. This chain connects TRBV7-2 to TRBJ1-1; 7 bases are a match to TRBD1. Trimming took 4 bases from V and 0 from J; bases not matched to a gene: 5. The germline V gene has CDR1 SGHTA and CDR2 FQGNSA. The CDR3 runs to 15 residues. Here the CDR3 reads CASSSQGILNTEAFF. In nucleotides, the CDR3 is TGTGCCAGCAGCTCACAGGGGATCTTGAACACTGAAGCTTTCTTT.